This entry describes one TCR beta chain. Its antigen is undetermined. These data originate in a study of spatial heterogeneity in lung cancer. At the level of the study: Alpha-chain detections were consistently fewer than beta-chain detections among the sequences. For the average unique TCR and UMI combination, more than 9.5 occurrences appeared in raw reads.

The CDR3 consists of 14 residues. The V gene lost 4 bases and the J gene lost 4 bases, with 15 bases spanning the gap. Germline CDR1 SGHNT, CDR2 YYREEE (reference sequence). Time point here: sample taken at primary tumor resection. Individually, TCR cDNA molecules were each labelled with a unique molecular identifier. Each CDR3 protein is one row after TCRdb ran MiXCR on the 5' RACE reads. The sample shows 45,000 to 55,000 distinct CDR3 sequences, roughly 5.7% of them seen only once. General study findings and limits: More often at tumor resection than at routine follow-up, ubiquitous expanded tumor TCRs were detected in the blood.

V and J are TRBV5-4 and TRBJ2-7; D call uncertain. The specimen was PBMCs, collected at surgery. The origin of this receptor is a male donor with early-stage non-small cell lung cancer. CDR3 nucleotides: TGTGCCAGCAGCCCGCAAGTGGCGTCTTACGAGCAGTACTTC. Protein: CASSPQVASYEQYF.